The text below deals with one T cell receptor beta chain. Antigen: not known. These data are taken from a study of cytomegalovirus exposure and HLA in healthy donors. The study, taken as a whole, reports: Under in vitro conditions, a few CMV-associated chains were confirmed as specific for CMV antigens. Researchers reported in a later analysis that a missense DCLRE1C variant was tied to TCR beta V- and J-gene trimming. In terms of immune exposure information, only CMV serostatus was available. The study found most TCR sequences rare, yet found some public TCRs in many donors.

This PCR relied on a set of 60 Vbeta primers and 13 Jbeta primers. Method: immunoSEQ multiplex PCR; TCRdb's copy keeps in-frame clones and lacks some. The data hold under 200,000 clones, with 60% to 80% observed a single time. Deletions cut 1 base from V and 9 bases from J, with 10 bases between. The CDR3 spans 12 residues. Looked up from germline, CDR1 is MNHNS and CDR2 is SASEGT. This TCR derives from a man younger than 35 in good health and CMV-seropositive. This chain links TRBV6-1 with TRBJ2-7; TRBD1 might be the D (5 bases). Sequences were obtained from PBMCs. The CDR3 DNA reads as TGTGCCAGCAGTGAAGGGGGAAGGGGGCAGTACTTC. It codes for CASSEGGRGQYF.